This entry is about one T cell receptor beta chain. What it binds is unknown. This sample is drawn from a study of CD8 T cells in ankylosing spondylitis. Points from the study as a whole: Seemingly characteristic of ankylosing spondylitis blood was a TCR beta motif consisting of 7 or 8 highly homologous variants. Some of the motif variants had earlier been found in reactive arthritis patients' fluid and blood. Within peripheral blood, clones linked to disease were CD8+ and relatively rare.

Each TCR beta library was made by quantitative 5'-RACE that incorporated molecular barcodes. Using its own MiXCR run on the 5' RACE reads, TCRdb lists one record per CDR3 protein. The data hold about 100,000 distinct CDR3 sequences, with approximately 9% observed a single time. This CDR3 has 20 residues. Unmatched junction bases numbered 16, after V lost 0 bases and J lost 4 bases. Germline V gene data show CDR1 as KGHSH and CDR2 as LQKENI. The receptor was derived from a male donor with ankylosing spondylitis or in good health (not recorded which). Material: blood, either unsorted or a sorted T cell fraction (not recorded which). This chain links TRBV18 with TRBJ2-5, with TRBD1 matching 11 bases. This CDR3 reads CASSPPPFSDRGRFGETQYF. The DNA for the CDR3 is TGTGCCAGCTCACCACCGCCATTCTCGGACAGGGGGCGATTTGGAGAGACCCAGTACTTC.